The 20 T cell receptor beta chains presented below share a single source sample, sequenced in a study of identical twins. MiXCR, applied by TCRdb to the 5' RACE reads, yields one record per CDR3 protein. The data contain around 570,000 distinct CDR3 sequences, approximately 9.6% of them singletons. These data were likewise used in another study, on yellow fever vaccine responses in identical twins.

The sequenced material came from PBMCs. The receptors shown here come from a woman between 18 and 30 years old in good health.

This clonotype was counted only a few times. V usage is TRBV25-1 and J usage is TRBJ2-6; no reliable D call. Trimming took off 3 bases at V and 0 bases at J, with 3 bases between the two ends. The CDR3 length is 14 residues. Germline V gene data show CDR1 as MGHDK and CDR2 as SYGVNS. Here the CDR3 DNA reads TGTGCCAGCAGTGACGGCTCTGGGGCCAACGTCCTGACTTTC. It is translated as CASSDGSGANVLTF.

This clonotype was observed a few times. The V and J genes are TRBV20-1 and TRBJ2-7; TRBD1 is a possible D gene (7 bases). With 5 bases removed from V and 7 bases from J, the gap between germline ends came to 9 bases. This CDR3 is 10 amino acids long. Germline-derived CDR1 and CDR2 are DFQATT and SNEGSKA (reference sequence). The CDR3 region has the DNA TGCAGTGCTGCAGGGGGGGAGCAGTACTTC. This gives the protein CSAAGGEQYF.

This clonotype showed up just a few times. The chain is built from TRBV7-2 and TRBJ2-1; 10 bases are a match to TRBD2. Germline lookup yields CDR1 SGHTA and CDR2 FQGNSA. This CDR3 has 15 amino acids. V lost 4 bases, J lost 8 bases, and 8 bases stayed unmatched. CDR3 coding DNA: TGTGCCAGCAGCTCGATAGCGGGGGGAGGAGATGAGCAGTTCTTC. Translated, it gives CASSSIAGGGDEQFF. The full variable domain, in which reference TRBV7-2 and TRBJ2-1 provide the parts outside the CDR3, is GAGVSQSPSNKVTEKGKDVELRCDPISGHTALYWYRQSLGQGLEFLIYFQGNSAPDKSGLPSDRFSAERTGGSVSTLTIQRTQQEDSAVYLCASSSIAGGGDEQFFGPGTRLTVL.

J is TRBJ2-1 and V is TRBV7-9; no clear D gene. The CDR3 has 15 amino acids. CDR1 is SEHNR and CDR2 is FQNEAQ in the germline V gene (reference sequence). Trimming took off 5 bases at V and 7 bases at J, with 18 bases between the two ends. The CDR3 bases are TGTGCCAGCAGCCATGGATTGAGACTCGTTAATGAGCAGTTCTTC. Protein product: CASSHGLRLVNEQFF.

This clonotype was recorded many times. CDR3 sequence: CSAPEMGRNEQFF. CDR3 DNA sequence: TGCAGTGCTCCGGAGATGGGCCGGAATGAGCAGTTCTTC. The V call is TRBV20-1, the J call TRBJ2-1; D remains unclear. Germline lookup yields CDR1 DFQATT and CDR2 SNEGSKA (reference sequence). There are 13 residues in the CDR3. With 5 bases removed from V and 7 bases from J, the gap between germline ends came to 15 bases.

This clonotype was recorded at least ten times. V gene TRBV6-5 combines with J gene TRBJ2-7; 10 bases align to TRBD1. V was clipped by 4 bases and J by 7 bases; unmatched bases: 4. The germline V gene encodes CDR1 MNHEY and CDR2 SVGAGI. This CDR3 has 13 amino acids. CDR3 residues: CASSFSGQGEQYF. Here the CDR3 DNA reads TGTGCCAGCAGTTTCTCGGGACAGGGGGAGCAGTACTTC.

This clonotype appeared a few times. This chain links TRBV3-1 with TRBJ2-7; TRBD2 matches 7 bases. Trimming at V came to 5 bases and at J to 6 bases, leaving 7 bases not matched to a gene. From germline, CDR1 is LGHDT and CDR2 YNNKEL (reference sequence). CDR3 length equals 13 residues. The CDR3 coding sequence is TGTGCCAGCAGCACAACTCGGACTAGCGAGCAGTACTTC. Protein product: CASSTTRTSEQYF.

This clonotype was detected only a few times. The CDR3 protein is CASSRGLAGYEQFF. The CDR3 bases are TGTGCCAGCAGCCGCGGACTAGCGGGATATGAGCAGTTCTTC. The rearrangement joins TRBV14 to TRBJ2-1, with 12 bases fitting TRBD2. Trimming took 4 bases from V and 8 from J; bases not matched to a gene: 3. The V gene's germline CDR1 is SGHDN and CDR2 FVKESK. The CDR3 runs to 14 residues.

This clonotype has only one observation. Given a much more abundant clone one base away, this may be a read error. The rearrangement uses TRBV27 and TRBJ2-5, with 9 bases that match TRBD2. CDR3 length: 16 residues. CDR1 MNHEY and CDR2 SMNVEV come from the germline V gene (reference sequence). Trimming at V came to 3 bases and at J to 6 bases, leaving 11 bases not matched to a gene. The CDR3 DNA reads TGTGCCAGCAGTTTTTCGAGGGCGGGGGGGCTTAAGACCCAGTACTTC. This gives the protein CASSFSRAGGLKTQYF.

The chain links TRBV11-2 to TRBJ2-7; D is perhaps TRBD1 (6 bases). This CDR3 is 15 amino acids long. V was pared by 3 bases and J by 3 bases, with 15 bases between. The germline CDR1 and CDR2 sequences are SGHAT and FQNNGV. Here the CDR3 DNA reads TGTGCCAGCAGCTTCATTGGACAGTCTATCTACGAGCAGTACTTC. It is translated as CASSFIGQSIYEQYF.

CDR3 nucleotides: TGCGCCAGCAGCCCCGCCTCAGCCAGCACAGATACGCAGTATTTT. Its protein product is CASSPASASTDTQYF. The chain carries TRBV5-1 and TRBJ2-3; D not resolved. V lost 4 bases and J 0 bases, leaving 12 bases between the germline ends. The germline gives CDR1 SGHRS, CDR2 YFSETQ. This CDR3 spans 15 amino acids.

This clonotype showed up many times. The V call is TRBV12-3 or TRBV12-4, the J call TRBJ1-5, with 9 bases fitting TRBD1. V was clipped by 4 bases and J by 6 bases; unmatched bases: 4. This CDR3 has 14 residues. CDR3 sequence: CASSSGQGFQPQHF. In nucleotides, the CDR3 is TGTGCCAGCAGTTCGGGACAGGGTTTTCAGCCCCAGCATTTT.

This chain links TRBV7-9 with TRBJ2-5; D assignment may be TRBD1 or TRBD2 (5 bases each). With 5 bases removed from V and 5 bases from J, the gap between germline ends came to 15 bases. This CDR3 has 14 residues. Germline CDR1 SEHNR, CDR2 FQNEAQ (reference sequence). The CDR3: CASSKPGPGETQYF. The CDR3 DNA reads as TGTGCCAGCAGCAAACCGGGACCGGGGGAGACCCAGTACTTC.

This clonotype was counted only a few times. Here the CDR3 DNA reads TGTGCCAGCAGCCAAGATAGTCTAGCGGACAATGAGCAGTTCTTC. Encoded protein: CASSQDSLADNEQFF. The chain recombines TRBV14 with TRBJ2-1; 7 bases line up with TRBD2. CDR1 and CDR2 (germline): SGHDN, FVKESK. The CDR3 totals 15 residues. J was trimmed by 5 bases and V by 0 bases; bases with no gene match: 4.

DNA for the CDR3: TGTGCCAGCAGCGTTTTTCTTGGACAGTCCTACGAGCAGTACTTC. Residues: CASSVFLGQSYEQYF. The chain couples TRBV7-2 to TRBJ2-7; maybe TRBD1 (6 bases). V was shortened by 5 bases and J by 1 base, with 15 bases between the two germline ends. Germline CDR1 SGHTA, CDR2 FQGNSA. This CDR3 is built from 15 residues.

This clonotype has just a few counts. The chain carries TRBV12-3 or TRBV12-4 and TRBJ2-1; a possible D gene is TRBD1 (5 bases). The CDR3 totals 14 residues. V gave up 7 bases and J gave up 4 bases, with 14 bases separating them. CDR3 in amino acids: CASTVGATYNEQFF. The CDR3 coding sequence is TGTGCCAGCACCGTAGGGGCCACTTACAATGAGCAGTTCTTC.

This clonotype showed up just a few times. The chain couples TRBV20-1 to TRBJ2-7; 9 nucleotides match TRBD1. Germline CDR1 reads DFQATT; CDR2 reads SNEGSKA (reference sequence). Unmatched junction bases numbered 16, after V lost 6 bases and J lost 1 base. This CDR3 region has 17 residues. The CDR3 loop reads CSAHWPGQGPTSYEQYF. In DNA, the CDR3 is TGCAGTGCCCACTGGCCCGGACAGGGGCCAACATCCTACGAGCAGTACTTC.

This clonotype was observed a few times. The chain joins TRBV27 to TRBJ1-2, with 9 bases matching TRBD1. Unmatched junction bases numbered 14, after V lost 6 bases and J lost 0 bases. Germline V lookup: CDR1 MNHEY, CDR2 SMNVEV (reference sequence). The CDR3 extends over 18 amino acids. The CDR3 here is CASSDSGTGSVSNYGYTF. The CDR3 bases are TGTGCCAGCAGCGACTCCGGGACAGGGTCCGTTTCTAACTATGGCTACACCTTC.

V usage is TRBV28 and J usage is TRBJ1-5, with D uncertain. The V end lost 6 bases, the J end lost 4 bases, and 7 bases lay between the germline ends. This CDR3 spans 12 amino acids. The V gene's germline CDR1 is MDHEN and CDR2 SYDVKM. CDR3 sequence reads: CASRPDNQPQHF. As DNA, the CDR3 is TGTGCCAGCAGACCGGATAATCAGCCCCAGCATTTT.

This clonotype has a count of ten or more. This chain connects TRBV12-3 or TRBV12-4 to TRBJ2-1; 14 positions match TRBD2. This CDR3 region has 14 residues. The V and J ends lost 6 bases and 6 bases, in that order; junction bases with no gene match: 1. The CDR3 reads CASSGTSGGNEQFF. The DNA for the CDR3 is TGTGCCAGCAGCGGGACTAGCGGGGGCAATGAGCAGTTCTTC.